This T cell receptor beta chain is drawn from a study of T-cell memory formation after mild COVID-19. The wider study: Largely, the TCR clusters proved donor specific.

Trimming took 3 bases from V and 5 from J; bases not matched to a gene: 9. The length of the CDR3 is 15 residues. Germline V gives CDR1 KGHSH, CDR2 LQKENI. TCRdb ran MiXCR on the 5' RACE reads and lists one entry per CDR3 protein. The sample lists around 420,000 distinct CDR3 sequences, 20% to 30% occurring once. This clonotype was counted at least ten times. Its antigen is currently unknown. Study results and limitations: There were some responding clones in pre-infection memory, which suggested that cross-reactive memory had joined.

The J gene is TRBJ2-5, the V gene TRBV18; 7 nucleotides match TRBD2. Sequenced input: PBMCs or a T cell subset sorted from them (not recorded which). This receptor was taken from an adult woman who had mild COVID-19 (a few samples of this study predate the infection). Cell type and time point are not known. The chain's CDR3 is CASSPLAGSRETQYF. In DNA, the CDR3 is TGTGCCAGCTCACCTTTAGCGGGTTCCCGCGAGACCCAGTACTTC.